The rows below give T cell receptor beta chains drawn from one sample of a study of cytomegalovirus exposure and HLA in healthy donors. Sequenced by immunoSEQ multiplex PCR; TCRdb stores in-frame clones only, minus some. The table has 120,000 to 150,000 clones, about four fifths seen once. The sample was PBMCs. The receptors derive from a male donor in good health and CMV-seronegative. The conserved cysteine and the conserved F or W are not part of the CDR3 here.

V: TRBV27; J: TRBJ1-1; CDR3: ASSVGHPNTEAF
V: TRBV7-9; J: TRBJ2-1; CDR3: ASSLVVLNEQF
V: TRBV5-4; J: TRBJ2-5; CDR3: ASSWDRGGETQY
V: TRBV2; J: TRBJ1-2; CDR3: ASISTGSNGYT
V: TRBV7-3; J: TRBJ2-3; CDR3: ASSLIGTGGIDTQY
V: TRBV7-6; J: TRBJ2-1; CDR3: ASSLTGTSGKNEQF
V: TRBV19; J: TRBJ2-3; CDR3: ASSIGGGTDTQY
V: TRBV27; J: TRBJ2-7; CDR3: ASGGQIYEQY
V: TRBV2; J: TRBJ2-5; CDR3: ASSGGLETQY
V: TRBV6-1; J: TRBJ2-1; CDR3: ASSELVGGYGEQF
V: TRBV18; J: TRBJ1-1; CDR3: ASSPRIQGGGNTEAF
V: TRBV7-2; J: NA; CDR3: ASSLGGTSGTYEQY
V: TRBV10-2; J: TRBJ2-6; CDR3: ASRGTGTGANVLT
V: TRBV5-1; J: TRBJ2-3; CDR3: ASSLGYGGGKRTQY
V: TRBV5-1; J: TRBJ2-2; CDR3: ASRVGQGATGELF
V: TRBV4-3; J: TRBJ2-7; CDR3: ASSPFRGSYEQY
V: TRBV11-3; J: TRBJ2-6; CDR3: ASSLPGLLYSGANVLT
V: TRBV6-5; J: TRBJ1-1; CDR3: ASLLGFEAF
V: TRBV27; J: TRBJ2-1; CDR3: ASSFREREGEQF
V: TRBV7-2; J: TRBJ1-4; CDR3: ASSPDRDGEKLF
V: TRBV7-9; J: TRBJ2-7; CDR3: ASSFGTPGLADGQY
V: TRBV19; J: TRBJ1-1; CDR3: ASSIGDRGRTEAF
V: TRBV6-5; J: TRBJ2-7; CDR3: ASSLGLAGVGEQY
V: TRBV4-3; J: TRBJ2-1; CDR3: ASSQVVALAGDPNEQF
V: TRBV30; J: TRBJ1-4; CDR3: AWGTGRGNEKLF
V: TRBV5-1; J: TRBJ2-1; CDR3: ASSILIDNEQF
V: TRBV19; J: TRBJ1-2; CDR3: ASSTNPVRIARGYT
V: TRBV7-2; J: TRBJ2-5; CDR3: ASSLVGSETQY
V: TRBV7-9; J: TRBJ2-5; CDR3: ASSRTSGLETQY
V: TRBV19; J: TRBJ1-1; CDR3: ASSIEGHSSTEAF
V: TRBV7-9; J: TRBJ1-5; CDR3: ASSLNRGDNQPQH
V: TRBV4-3; J: TRBJ1-5; CDR3: ASSQDPAGDIDQPQH
V: TRBV6-6; J: TRBJ1-1; CDR3: ASSLPVNTEAF
V: TRBV5-5; J: TRBJ2-7; CDR3: ASSPQGLSYEQY
V: TRBV27; J: TRBJ2-1; CDR3: ASRPAGGPYNEQF
V: TRBV4-3; J: TRBJ2-6; CDR3: ASSQAPTGTGANVLT
V: TRBV5-1; J: TRBJ2-3; CDR3: ASSQPVVADTDTQY
V: TRBV19; J: TRBJ1-3; CDR3: ASSKGPPGNTIY
V: TRBV27; J: TRBJ1-5; CDR3: ASSLGGQPQH
V: TRBV19; J: TRBJ2-6; CDR3: ATRTGANVLT
V: TRBV5-1; J: TRBJ2-7; CDR3: ASSLALTGVYEQY
V: TRBV30; J: TRBJ2-1; CDR3: AWEQSHEQF
V: TRBV11-2; J: TRBJ2-1; CDR3: ASSSRSGDNEQF
V: TRBV9; J: TRBJ2-2; CDR3: ASSPYRGGNTGELF
V: TRBV6-5; J: TRBJ2-5; CDR3: ASKGYPRETQY
V: TRBV6-4; J: TRBJ1-1; CDR3: ASSVQIGTEAF
V: TRBV7-9; J: TRBJ2-1; CDR3: ASSLGTVNEQF
V: TRBV6-4; J: TRBJ2-1; CDR3: ASSIAGGPYEQF
V: TRBV2; J: TRBJ2-7; CDR3: ASSEWLTAGGGYEQY
V: TRBV9; J: TRBJ2-1; CDR3: ASSVDMREGNEQF
V: TRBV30; J: TRBJ2-1; CDR3: AWSELGVRYNEQF
V: TRBV18; J: TRBJ1-1; CDR3: ASSPIFGLNTEAF
V: TRBV2; J: TRBJ1-5; CDR3: ASSILGRDQPQH